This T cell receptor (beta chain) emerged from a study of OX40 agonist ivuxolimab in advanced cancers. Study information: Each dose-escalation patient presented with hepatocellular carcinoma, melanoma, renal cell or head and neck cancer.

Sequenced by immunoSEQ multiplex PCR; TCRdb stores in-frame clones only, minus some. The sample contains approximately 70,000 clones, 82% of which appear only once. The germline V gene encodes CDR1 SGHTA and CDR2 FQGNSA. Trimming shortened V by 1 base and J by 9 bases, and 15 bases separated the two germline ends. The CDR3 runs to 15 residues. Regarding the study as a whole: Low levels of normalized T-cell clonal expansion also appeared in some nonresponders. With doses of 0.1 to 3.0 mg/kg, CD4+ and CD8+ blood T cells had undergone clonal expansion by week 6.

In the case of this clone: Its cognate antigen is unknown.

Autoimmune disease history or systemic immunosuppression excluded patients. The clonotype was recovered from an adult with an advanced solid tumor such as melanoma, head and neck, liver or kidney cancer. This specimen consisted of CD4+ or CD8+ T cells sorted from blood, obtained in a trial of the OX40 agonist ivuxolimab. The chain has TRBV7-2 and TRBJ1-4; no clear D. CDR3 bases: TGTGCCAGCAGCTTAGGAAAACTCCTCCATCAAAAACTGTTTTTT. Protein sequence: CASSLGKLLHQKLFF.